This T cell receptor beta chain was captured by sequencing in a study of T-cell memory formation after mild COVID-19. Each CDR3 protein gets one entry after TCRdb re-called the 5' RACE reads with MiXCR. The repertoire includes approximately 350,000 distinct CDR3 sequences, 10% to 15% of them detected once, and over 20% sits in the top ten. CDR3 length: 14 residues. Germline values: CDR1 DFQATT, CDR2 SNEGSKA (reference sequence). The ends lost 0 bases at V and 1 base at J; junction bases unmatched: 2. The chain carries TRBV20-1 and TRBJ2-7; 8 bases align to TRBD2. What was sequenced was PBMCs or a T cell subset sorted from them (not recorded which). The receptor was derived from a man younger than 30 who had mild COVID-19 (a few samples of this study predate the infection). Cell type and time point are not known. The CDR3 sequence: CSARDRLASYEQYF. CDR3 nucleotides: TGCAGTGCTAGAGATAGACTAGCGTCCTACGAGCAGTACTTC.